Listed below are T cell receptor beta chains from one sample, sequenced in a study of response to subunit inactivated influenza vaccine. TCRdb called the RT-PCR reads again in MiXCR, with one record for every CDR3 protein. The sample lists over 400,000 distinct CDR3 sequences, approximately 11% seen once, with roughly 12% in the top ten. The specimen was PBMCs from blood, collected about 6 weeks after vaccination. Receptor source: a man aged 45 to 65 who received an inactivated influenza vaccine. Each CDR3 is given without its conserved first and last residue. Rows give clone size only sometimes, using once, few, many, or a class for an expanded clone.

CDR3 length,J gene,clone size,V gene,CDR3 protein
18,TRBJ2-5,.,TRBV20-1,SARDRGDRGRFGRQETQY
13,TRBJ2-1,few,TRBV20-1,SARSSRDWTNEQF
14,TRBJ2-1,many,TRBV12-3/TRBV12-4,ASSLQGNPFYNEQF
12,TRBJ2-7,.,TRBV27,ASSLTGVNYEQY
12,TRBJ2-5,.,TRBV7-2,ASSLSVDQETQY
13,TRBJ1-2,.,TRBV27,ASSSTGRGNYGYT
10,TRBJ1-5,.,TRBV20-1,SASVGDQPQH
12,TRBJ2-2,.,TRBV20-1,SARDGYATGELF
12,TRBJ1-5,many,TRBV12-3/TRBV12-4,ASSGIYSNQPQH
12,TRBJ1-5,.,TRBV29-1,SVSQDRGNQPQH
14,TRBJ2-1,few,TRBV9,ASSVGPQGSYNEQF
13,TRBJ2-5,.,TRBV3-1,ASSQEPGGQETQY
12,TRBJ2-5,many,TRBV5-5,ASSFSGGYETQY
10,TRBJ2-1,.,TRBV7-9,ASSLGWNEQF
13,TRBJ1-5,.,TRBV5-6,ASTRSDGIYQPQH
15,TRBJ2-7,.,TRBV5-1,ASSSGPMGLAVYEQY
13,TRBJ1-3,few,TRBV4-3,ASSLLQGPGNTIY
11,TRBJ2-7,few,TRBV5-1,ASSSGQGNEQY
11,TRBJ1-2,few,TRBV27,ATGSPGNYGYT
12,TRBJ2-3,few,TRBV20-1,SALRGGSTDTQY
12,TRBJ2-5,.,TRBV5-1,ASSLGDSKETQY
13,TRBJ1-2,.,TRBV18,ASSPDSRVTRGYT
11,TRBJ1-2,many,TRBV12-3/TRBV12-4,ASSLPTNYGYT
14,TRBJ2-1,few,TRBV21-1,ASSKGDRGPYNEQF
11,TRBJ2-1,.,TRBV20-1,SARGLVSDEQF
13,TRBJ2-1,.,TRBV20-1,SARGRLAGVNEQF
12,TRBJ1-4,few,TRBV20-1,SARGTGSNEKLF
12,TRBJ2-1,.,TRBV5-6,ASSLVGAHNEQF
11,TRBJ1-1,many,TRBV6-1,ASSGPLNTEAF
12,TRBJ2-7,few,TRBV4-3,ASSQERRAYEQY
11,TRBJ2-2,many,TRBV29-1,SVTYMNTGELF
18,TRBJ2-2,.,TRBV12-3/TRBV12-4,ASSPRGGMSRTRKTGELF
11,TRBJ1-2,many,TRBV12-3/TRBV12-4,ASRVDSTYGYT
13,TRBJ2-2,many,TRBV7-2,ASSLGTRLTGELF
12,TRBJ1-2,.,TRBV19,ASSMSGTGDGYT
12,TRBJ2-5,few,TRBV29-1,SVAETGGRETQY
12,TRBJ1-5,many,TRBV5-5,ASSGGQANQPQH
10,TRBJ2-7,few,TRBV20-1,SLRLPPYEQY
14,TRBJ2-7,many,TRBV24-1,ATSDLRGRPSYEQY
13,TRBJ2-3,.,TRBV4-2,ASSQEGTRTDTQY
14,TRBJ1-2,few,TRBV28,ASSPQIGGQIYGYT
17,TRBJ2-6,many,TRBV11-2,ASSSSIRDRSSGANVLT
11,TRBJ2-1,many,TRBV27,ASSPDSYNEQF
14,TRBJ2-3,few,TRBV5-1,ASSLGTGTYTDTQY
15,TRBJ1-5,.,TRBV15,ATSREPPRLSNQPQH
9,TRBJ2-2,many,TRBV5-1,ASSSTGELF
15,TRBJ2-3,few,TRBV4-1,ASSQGYSDPVTDTQY
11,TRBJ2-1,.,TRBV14,ASSQGAVGEQF
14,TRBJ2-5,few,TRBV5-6,ASSFMTSGRKETQY